The 31 T cell receptor beta chains listed next were all sequenced from one sample in a study of blood T cell repertoires in COVID-19. Only in-frame clones appear in the TCRdb table, and some are missing; sequencing was by immunoSEQ multiplex PCR. The top ten hold less than 1.5% of the sample, which has just over 65,000 clones, roughly 86% seen once. Sequenced input: peripheral blood. These receptors all stem from a man aged 55 to 70 with acute or convalescent COVID-19.

The V call is TRBV25-1, the J call TRBJ1-1, with TRBD1 matching 9 bases. CDR1 and CDR2 (germline): MGHDK, SYGVNS. Trimming took 3 bases from V and 6 from J; bases not matched to a gene: 8. The CDR3 covers 15 residues. CDR3 in DNA: TGTGCCAGCAGTGAGTTTACAGGGGGCGCCTCTGAAGCTTTCTTT. It specifies CASSEFTGGASEAFF. The full variable domain, with the rest looked up from reference TRBV25-1 and TRBJ1-1, is EADIYQTPRYLVIGTGKKITLECSQTMGHDKMYWYQQDPGMELHLIHYSYGVNSTEKGDLSSESTVSRIRTEHFPLTLESARPSHTSQYLCASSEFTGGASEAFFGQGTRLTVV.

This clone was seen once. The DNA for the CDR3 is TGTGCCAGCAGCTTGGGCGCCCCGGGGGAGCAGTTCTTC. Amino acids: CASSLGAPGEQFF. The gene calls are TRBV11-2 and TRBJ2-1, with TRBD2 as a possible D gene (5 bases). Germline CDR1 is SGHAT and CDR2 is FQNNGV. This CDR3 spans 13 amino acids. Trimming stripped 3 bases from V and 10 bases from J, with 13 bases between.

The rearrangement joins TRBV5-1 to TRBJ1-2; 7 nucleotides line up with TRBD1. CDR3 length: 18 residues. Germline CDR1 and CDR2: SGHRS and YFSETQ. Trimming at V came to 2 bases and at J to 8 bases, leaving 21 bases not matched to a gene. CDR3 sequence reads: CASSFEGGQRPQTGGYTF. For the CDR3, the DNA is TGCGCCAGCAGCTTTGAGGGGGGACAGCGCCCTCAGACAGGGGGCTACACCTTC.

V and J are TRBV7-8 and TRBJ1-3; D gene ambiguous. From germline, CDR1 is SGHVS and CDR2 FQNEAQ. The V gene lost 3 bases and the J gene lost 4 bases, with 4 bases spanning the gap. CDR3 length: 12 residues. The CDR3 coding sequence is TGTGCCAGCAGCTTTCCGGGAAACACCATATATTTT. Protein sequence: CASSFPGNTIYF.

Note on this clone: A junction end diverges from the germline sequence, so it may reflect a read error. CDR3 in amino acids: CASSPGQGAEILFF. Here the CDR3 DNA reads TGTGCCAGCAGCCCTGGACAGGGGGCTGAAATACTGTTTTTT. This chain joins TRBV11-2 and TRBJ1-4, with TRBD1 matching over 11 bases. The CDR3 sequence is 14 residues long. Germline CDR1 is SGHAT and CDR2 is FQNNGV.

The chain uses TRBV15 and TRBJ1-5; D is undetermined. Germline values: CDR1 LNHNV, CDR2 YYDKDF (reference sequence). Trimming cost V 4 bases and J 1 base, with 20 bases left between them. This CDR3 has 18 residues. The CDR3 DNA sequence: TGTGCCACCAGCAAAGCGGGGAAGTTTTCTGGGAGCAATCAGCCCCAGCATTTT. Translated: CATSKAGKFSGSNQPQHF.

This sequence joins TRBV24-1 and TRBJ1-5; D is possibly TRBD1 (5 bases). In germline, CDR1 is KGHDR, CDR2 SFDVKD. The CDR3 extends over 13 amino acids. V gave up 10 bases and J gave up 0 bases, with 9 bases separating them. CDR3 sequence reads: CATGAYSNQPQHF. The CDR3 nucleotides are TGTGCCACAGGGGCGTATAGCAATCAGCCCCAGCATTTT.

The chain is built from TRBV5-1 and TRBJ1-2; possible D gene TRBD1, 5 bases. This CDR3 has 14 residues. Germline V CDR1 and CDR2: SGHRS, YFSETQ. V shed 0 bases and J shed 1 base, with 7 bases lying between them. CDR3 coding DNA: TGCGCCAGCAGCTTGGTGACAGTTAACTATGGCTACACCTTC. It specifies CASSLVTVNYGYTF.

The chain has TRBV2 and TRBJ2-2; 9 bases are a match to TRBD1. Losses at the gene ends were 6 bases for V and 3 bases for J; bases not matched to a gene: 2. The CDR3 length is 14 residues. Germline V CDR1 and CDR2: SNHLY, FYNNEI. The CDR3 loop reads CASRRTGDTGELFF. CDR3 DNA sequence: TGTGCCAGCAGAAGGACAGGGGACACCGGGGAGCTGTTTTTT.

The CDR3 DNA reads as TGTGCCAGCAGCTTTAAGGGGAAAGGGGCCAACGTCCTGACTTTC. Translation gives CASSFKGKGANVLTF. J is TRBJ2-6 and V is TRBV7-9; D may be TRBD1 (5 bases). The CDR3 sequence is 15 residues long. Trimming removed 3 bases from V and 4 bases from J, with 10 bases in between. Germline-derived CDR1 and CDR2 are SEHNR and FQNEAQ (reference sequence).

V usage is TRBV5-1 and J usage is TRBJ1-6; no clear D. Germline assignment: CDR1 SGHRS and CDR2 YFSETQ. The CDR3 has 14 residues. V was shortened by 0 bases and J by 5 bases, with 6 bases between the two germline ends. CDR3 nucleotides: TGCGCCAGCAGCTTGGCCGCTAATAATTCACCCCTCCACTTT. Amino acid sequence: CASSLAANNSPLHF.

The gene calls are TRBV19 and TRBJ1-5; D is perhaps TRBD1 (6 bases). Trimming left V 3 bases short and J 4 bases short, with 19 bases between. Germline V gene lookup returns CDR1 LNHDA and CDR2 SQIVND (reference sequence). The CDR3 totals 17 residues. The DNA of the CDR3 is TGTGCCAGTAGTATGGGGCCCCTCAGGGGAAGGAATCAGCCCCAGCATTTT. It translates to CASSMGPLRGRNQPQHF.

The chain couples TRBV2 to TRBJ1-1; TRBD1 is a possible D gene (5 bases). This CDR3 spans 15 amino acids. Germline V gene sequence: CDR1 SNHLY, CDR2 FYNNEI. The V end lost 2 bases, the J end lost 3 bases, and 13 bases lay between the germline ends. CDR3 protein: CASSEQGRVDTEAFF. DNA for the CDR3: TGTGCCAGCAGTGAACAGGGCAGGGTGGACACTGAAGCTTTCTTT. Using reference TRBV2 and TRBJ1-1 for the parts outside the CDR3, the full variable domain is EPEVTQTPSHQVTQMGQEVILRCVPISNHLYFYWYRQILGQKVEFLVSFYNNEISEKSEIFDDQFSVERPDGSNFTLKIRSTKLEDSAMYFCASSEQGRVDTEAFFGQGTRLTVV.

The chain joins TRBV15 to TRBJ2-1; 7 bases agree with TRBD2. The CDR3 is 17 amino acids. Germline V gene lookup returns CDR1 LNHNV and CDR2 YYDKDF (reference sequence). V lost 0 bases and J lost 7; bases outside the gene matches: 12. The CDR3 reads CATSRDQPGGFENEQFF. The CDR3 coding sequence is TGTGCCACCAGCAGAGATCAACCGGGAGGATTTGAGAATGAGCAGTTCTTC.

This clone was detected only once. The rearrangement uses TRBV6-6 and TRBJ2-7; 7 bases line up with TRBD1. CDR3 length equals 13 residues. CDR1 and CDR2 from the germline V gene are MNHNY and SVGAGI (reference sequence). V dropped 7 bases and J dropped 0; count of bases not matched to a gene: 3. CDR3: CASKQGSSYEQYF. In DNA, the CDR3 is TGTGCCAGCAAACAGGGGAGCTCCTACGAGCAGTACTTC.

The chain has TRBV30 and TRBJ2-3; D gene ambiguous. Germline V gene sequence: CDR1 GTSNPN, CDR2 SVGIG (reference sequence). The CDR3 has 12 amino acids. V lost 0 bases, J lost 5 bases, and 6 bases lay in between. The CDR3: CAWSVLRDTQYF. As DNA, the CDR3 is TGTGCCTGGAGTGTTCTTAGAGATACGCAGTATTTT.

The chain carries TRBV5-8 and TRBJ1-4; TRBD1 agrees at 7 bases. V was clipped by 3 bases and J by 4 bases; unmatched bases: 3. In germline, CDR1 is SGHTS, CDR2 YDEGEE. This CDR3 spans 14 amino acids. The CDR3 nucleotides read TGTGCCAGCAGCTCGACAGGGTTTAATGAAAAACTGTTTTTT. It codes for CASSSTGFNEKLFF.

The J gene is TRBJ1-1, the V gene TRBV2; no definite D call. Trimming left V 10 bases short and J 1 base short, with 13 bases between. Germline CDR1 reads SNHLY; CDR2 reads FYNNEI. This CDR3 comprises 13 residues. CDR3 bases: TGTGCCACTCTCCGGGAGCAGAACACTGAAGCTTTCTTT. Its translation is CATLREQNTEAFF.

The J gene is TRBJ2-7, the V gene TRBV4-1, with a tentative D call TRBD2 (7 bases). The ends were cut back, 0 bases at V and 3 bases at J, with 18 bases in the middle. The germline CDR1 and CDR2 sequences are MGHRA and YSYEKL. This CDR3 region has 17 residues. Here the CDR3 reads CASSQDRGDTPFYEQYF. The CDR3 nucleotides are TGCGCCAGCAGCCAAGATCGGGGGGACACGCCGTTCTACGAGCAGTACTTC.

The chain combines TRBV11-3 with TRBJ1-1, with a weak D call TRBD1 (5 bases). The germline V gene has CDR1 SGHNT and CDR2 YENEEA. V shed 4 bases and J shed 1 base, with 13 bases lying between them. The CDR3 loop spans 15 amino acids. For the CDR3, the DNA is TGTGCCAGCAGCTGGAGCAGGGAAGCGAACACTGAAGCTTTCTTT. Amino acids: CASSWSREANTEAFF.

The chain is built from TRBV2 and TRBJ1-4; 7 nucleotides align to TRBD1. The CDR3 has 16 residues. Germline V gives CDR1 SNHLY, CDR2 FYNNEI. V was pared by 1 base and J by 8 bases, with 10 bases of the junction left unmatched. The CDR3 DNA reads as TGTGCCAGCAGTGAAGTCGGGCGGGACAGCCGAGAAAAACTGTTTTTT. Its protein is CASSEVGRDSREKLFF.

The rearrangement joins TRBV24-1 to TRBJ1-2; 7 positions match TRBD1. This CDR3 has 15 residues. V trimming: 1 base; J trimming: 6 bases; junction bases outside the gene matches: 7. Looked up from germline, CDR1 is KGHDR and CDR2 is SFDVKD. The CDR3 protein is CATSDLPGGPDGYTF. CDR3 nucleotide sequence: TGTGCCACCAGTGATTTACCAGGGGGTCCTGATGGCTACACCTTC.

This rearrangement joins TRBV4-1 to TRBJ2-7; D is ambiguous. Germline CDR1 is MGHRA and CDR2 is YSYEKL. The germline V and J ends were trimmed by 1 base and 2 bases, with 6 bases remaining between them. This CDR3 spans 13 amino acids. Here the CDR3 DNA reads TGCGCCAGCAGCCAAGGGGCTCCCTACGAGCAGTACTTC. This codes for CASSQGAPYEQYF.

The chain is built from TRBV19 and TRBJ1-5; D unresolved. Germline CDR1 reads LNHDA; CDR2 reads SQIVND (reference sequence). With 0 bases removed from V and 0 bases from J, the gap between germline ends came to 6 bases. The CDR3 sequence is 15 residues long. CDR3 sequence reads: CASSIDRFSNQPQHF. CDR3 sequence (DNA): TGTGCCAGTAGTATAGACAGATTTAGCAATCAGCCCCAGCATTTT. Full variable domain (outside the CDR3, taken from reference TRBV19 and TRBJ1-5): DGGITQSPKYLFRKEGQNVTLSCEQNLNHDAMYWYRQDPGQGLRLIYYSQIVNDFQKGDIAEGYSVSREKKESFPLTVTSAQKNPTAFYLCASSIDRFSNQPQHFGDGTRLSIL.

This clone was seen only once. The rearrangement links TRBV6-5 to TRBJ2-1; TRBD2 matches 11 bases. Per germline, CDR1 MNHEY and CDR2 SVGAGI. Trimming took 5 bases from V and 9 from J; bases not matched to a gene: 9. The CDR3 loop spans 15 amino acids. This CDR3 is CASSKIAGGLLEQFF. The CDR3 DNA sequence: TGTGCCAGCAGTAAGATAGCGGGGGGGCTACTTGAGCAGTTCTTC.

J is TRBJ1-5 and V is TRBV7-9; D ambiguous. CDR3 length: 16 amino acids. Trimming left V 2 bases short and J 0 bases short, with 11 bases between. CDR1 is SEHNR and CDR2 is FQNEAQ in the germline V gene (reference sequence). CDR3 amino acids: CASSLQSGYSNQPQHF. CDR3 DNA: TGTGCCAGCAGCTTACAGTCGGGATATAGCAATCAGCCCCAGCATTTT.

V and J are TRBV2 and TRBJ2-7; 9 bases align to TRBD1. This CDR3 contains 16 residues. Germline V gene sequence: CDR1 SNHLY, CDR2 FYNNEI. V trimming: 0 bases; J trimming: 2 bases; junction bases outside the gene matches: 5. The chain's CDR3 is CASSEADRGNTYEQYF. The CDR3 DNA sequence: TGTGCCAGCAGTGAAGCTGACAGGGGGAATACCTACGAGCAGTACTTC.

The rearrangement joins TRBV6-1 to TRBJ2-7; unclear D gene. Looked up from germline, CDR1 is MNHNS and CDR2 is SASEGT. CDR3 length: 13 amino acids. Trimming shortened V by 1 base and J by 4 bases, and 8 bases separated the two germline ends. This chain's CDR3 is CASSEEQPYEQYF. DNA for the CDR3: TGTGCCAGCAGTGAAGAACAGCCTTACGAGCAGTACTTC.

The J gene is TRBJ2-7, the V gene TRBV9; TRBD1 is a possible D gene (6 bases). This CDR3 has 13 residues. Deletions cut 0 bases from V and 4 bases from J, with 8 bases between. The germline gives CDR1 SGDLS, CDR2 YYNGEE. This chain's CDR3 is CASSVGTAYEQYF. DNA for the CDR3: TGTGCCAGCAGCGTAGGGACAGCATACGAGCAGTACTTC.

The rearrangement links TRBV6-6 to TRBJ1-1, with D possibly TRBD1 on 5 matching bases. The CDR3 sequence is 14 residues long. The ends were cut back, 5 bases at V and 4 bases at J, with 14 bases in the middle. Germline assignment: CDR1 MNHNY and CDR2 SVGAGI (reference sequence). Written as DNA, the CDR3 is TGTGCCAGCAGTCTGCAGGGTGGGTCCACTGAAGCTTTCTTT. It translates to CASSLQGGSTEAFF.

The chain employs TRBV5-1 and TRBJ2-3, with 11 bases matching TRBD2. Germline V gene sequence: CDR1 SGHRS, CDR2 YFSETQ. With 3 bases clipped from V and 6 bases from J, the junction kept 6 bases outside the gene matches. This CDR3 has 15 residues. The chain's CDR3 is CASSYSGGGSDTQYF. The DNA for the CDR3 is TGCGCCAGCAGCTATAGCGGGGGGGGCAGTGATACGCAGTATTTT.